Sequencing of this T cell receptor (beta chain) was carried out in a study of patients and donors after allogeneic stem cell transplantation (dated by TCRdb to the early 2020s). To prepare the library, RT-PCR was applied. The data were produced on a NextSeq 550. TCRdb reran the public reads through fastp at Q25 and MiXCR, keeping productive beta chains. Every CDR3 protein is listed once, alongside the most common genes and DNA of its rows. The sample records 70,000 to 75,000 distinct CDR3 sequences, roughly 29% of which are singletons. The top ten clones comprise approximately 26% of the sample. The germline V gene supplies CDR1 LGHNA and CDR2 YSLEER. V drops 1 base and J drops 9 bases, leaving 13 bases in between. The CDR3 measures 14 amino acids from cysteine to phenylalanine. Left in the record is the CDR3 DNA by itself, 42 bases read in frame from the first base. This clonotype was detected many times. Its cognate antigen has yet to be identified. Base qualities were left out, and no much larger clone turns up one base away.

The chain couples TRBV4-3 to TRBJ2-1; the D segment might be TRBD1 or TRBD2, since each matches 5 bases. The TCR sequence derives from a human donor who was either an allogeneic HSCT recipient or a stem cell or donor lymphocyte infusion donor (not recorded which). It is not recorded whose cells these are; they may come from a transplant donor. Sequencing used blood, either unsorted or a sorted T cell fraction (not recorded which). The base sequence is TGCGCCAGCAGCCAAGGGGCTCATGGGGGTGAGCAGTTCTTC. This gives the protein CASSQGAHGGEQFF.